These T cell receptor beta chains were read from a single sample in a study of metastatic and nonmetastatic thyroid tumors. With MiXCR, TCRdb called clones anew from the PCR reads. The sample has 65,000 to 70,000 clones, 12% to 15% seen once. Sequencing input: blood. These receptors came from a male donor with papillary thyroid cancer or a benign thyroid nodule (not recorded which). Some clones in this sample may be carry-over from other donors' samples. Both conserved end residues are part of each CDR3. D genes are given only for firm matches. The size entry is marked missing in some rows and otherwise reads once, few, many or a size class.

>TRBJ1-5|many|TRBV6-6|-
TGTGCCAGCAGTTACCAAGCTTCTTCAGTCGGTCAGCCCCAGCATTTT
CASSYQASSVGQPQHF
>TRBJ2-3|-|TRBV7-9|-
TGTGCCAGCAGCTTAGAGGCGCTTCCCGATACGCAGTATTTT
CASSLEALPDTQYF
>TRBJ2-1|many|TRBV12-3/TRBV12-4|-
TGTGCCAGCAGTTTAGCAGAGGGACACCCGAATGAGCAGTTCTTC
CASSLAEGHPNEQFF
>TRBJ1-1|-|TRBV4-1|-
TGCGCCAGCAGCCAAGTAGGGCGGGGGGTAAGGAACACTGAAGCTTTCTTT
CASSQVGRGVRNTEAFF
>TRBJ2-1|many|TRBV3-1|TRBD1
TGTGCCAGCCAGGACAGGTCTTACAATGAGCAGTTCTTC
CASQDRSYNEQFF
>TRBJ1-2|many|TRBV14|TRBD1
TGTGCCAGCAGCCAAGTTGGACAGGGGAGGTATGGCTACACCTTC
CASSQVGQGRYGYTF
>TRBJ1-2|few|TRBV6-1|-
TGTGCCAGCAGGGAATACAGGTGGTCCCTAGCTAACTATCGCTACACCTTC
CASREYRWSLANYRYTF
>TRBJ2-3|many|TRBV19|-
TGTGCCAGTAGGGCGGTGGGCGGATGGGGCACAGATACGCAGTATTTT
CASRAVGGWGTDTQYF
>TRBJ1-5|many|TRBV20-1|-
TGCAGTGCTAGAGATAAGTGGAGGGCTGGTCAGCCCCAGCATTTT
CSARDKWRAGQPQHF
>TRBJ2-3|many|TRBV4-3|TRBD2
TGCGCCAGCAGCCAAGAAGGTCTAGCGGGCTCCACAGATACGCAGTATTTT
CASSQEGLAGSTDTQYF
>TRBJ2-3|-|TRBV6-4|TRBD2
TGTGCCAGCAAGGCGCTAGCGGGAGTTCGGTTGGGCAGAGATACGCAGTATTTT
CASKALAGVRLGRDTQYF
>TRBJ1-2|many|TRBV7-9|-
TGTGCCAGCAGCTTACCCGGGGGGATTGGCTACACCTTC
CASSLPGGIGYTF
>TRBJ1-1|many|TRBV19|TRBD1
TGTGCCAGCGGGACAGGGGTGAACACTGAAGCTTTCTTT
CASGTGVNTEAFF
>TRBJ2-4|many|TRBV25-1|TRBD1
TGTGCCAGCAGTGCTGCCACAGGGGCACCGTCCATCTTC
CASSAATGAPSIF
>TRBJ1-2|-|TRBV6-1|-
TGTGCCATTACCGGGGTCCAAGATTACTATGGCCACACCTTC
CAITGVQDYYGHTF
>TRBJ2-1|many|TRBV6-5|TRBD2
TGTGCCAGCAGTTACGTCCTAGCGGGAGTTCACAATGAGCAGTTCTTC
CASSYVLAGVHNEQFF
>TRBJ2-1|-|TRBV5-1|TRBD2
TGCGCCAGCAGCCGCGGGGGTAGCTGGAGGGGATACAATGAGCAGTTCTTC
CASSRGGSWRGYNEQFF
>TRBJ2-2|many|TRBV11-3|-
TGTGCCAGCAGTCGGGACTTTTCCAACACCGGGGAGCTGTTTTTT
CASSRDFSNTGELFF
>TRBJ1-1|-|TRBV5-4|-
TGTGCCAGCAGCTTGGCCTACACGGAGAACACTGAAGCTTTCTTT
CASSLAYTENTEAFF
>TRBJ2-3|many|TRBV5-1|TRBD1
TGCGCCAGCAGCGCGACAGGGGCTCCAGATACGCAGTATTTT
CASSATGAPDTQYF
>TRBJ2-1|few|TRBV25-1|TRBD2
TGTGCCAGCAGTCGCTCGGGGACTAGCGGGGAGCAGTTCTTC
CASSRSGTSGEQFF
>TRBJ1-2|many|TRBV4-1|-
TGCGCCAGCAGCCAAGCGGGGTACTATGGCTACACCTTC
CASSQAGYYGYTF
>TRBJ2-6|many|TRBV6-2/TRBV6-3|TRBD1
TGTGCCAGCAGTTACGGAATGGGACAGTCCTCTGGTGGGGCCAACGTCCTGACTTTC
CASSYGMGQSSGGANVLTF
>TRBJ2-1|-|TRBV29-1|-
TGCAGCGTTGTAATACAGTCCCCTCGGCAGTTCTTC
CSVVIQSPRQFF
>TRBJ2-5|many|TRBV4-3|-
TGCGCCAGCAGCCAACCAAGATCCTCAACCCCGGAAGAGACCCAGTACTTC
CASSQPRSSTPEETQYF
>TRBJ1-2|-|TRBV7-9|-
TGTGCCAGCAGCTCGACTAGCGGTTCTGGCTACACCTTC
CASSSTSGSGYTF
>TRBJ2-5|many|TRBV7-2|-
TGTGCCAGCAGCTTAATGAGGCAGGAGACCCAGTACTTC
CASSLMRQETQYF
>TRBJ1-1|many|TRBV12-5|-
TGTGCTAGTGGTTCTGGGGGGGGCACTGAAGCTTTCTTT
CASGSGGGTEAFF
>TRBJ1-2|-|TRBV30|TRBD1
TGTGCCTGGAGTACGACAGGGGCGCACTATGGCTACACCTTC
CAWSTTGAHYGYTF
>TRBJ2-4|many|TRBV28|-
TGTGCCAGCAGTTTAGGTCAGAACCTAGCCAAGAACATTCAGTACTTC
CASSLGQNLAKNIQYF
>TRBJ1-6|many|TRBV7-6|-
TGTGCCAGCAGCTTAGTTGAGGGCTCCTATAATTCACCCCTCCACTTT
CASSLVEGSYNSPLHF
>TRBJ2-7|many|TRBV7-9|-
TGTGCCAGCGGGGGGCAGGAGGTGTACGAGCAGTACTTC
CASGGQEVYEQYF
>TRBJ2-7|many|TRBV28|-
TGTGCCAGCATCCCGGAGGGGGGGCCCCTCGAGCAGTACTTC
CASIPEGGPLEQYF
>TRBJ2-1|many|TRBV20-1|-
TGCAGTGCTAGAGATTTTTCGGGACGCACCTACAATGAGCAGTTCTTC
CSARDFSGRTYNEQFF
>TRBJ2-3|many|TRBV6-6|TRBD2
TGTGCCAGCAGTTACGGCGGGAGGGCCGGCACAGATACGCAGTATTTT
CASSYGGRAGTDTQYF
>TRBJ2-6|-|TRBV20-1|TRBD2
TGCAGTGCTAGAGATTTCGGGGGGAGGGTAGCGTGGGCCAACGTCCTGACTTTC
CSARDFGGRVAWANVLTF
>TRBJ2-1|many|TRBV20-1|-
TGCAGTGCTAGAGATCGAGGGGACTACAATGAGCAGTTCTTC
CSARDRGDYNEQFF
>TRBJ1-1|many|TRBV19|-
TGTGCCAGTAGAAGCGGACGGAACACTGAAGCTTTCTTT
CASRSGRNTEAFF
>TRBJ2-7|many|TRBV20-1|TRBD2
TGCAGTGCTAGCCTAGCGGGAAATCGGGAGCAGTACTTC
CSASLAGNREQYF
>TRBJ2-7|few|TRBV19|TRBD1
TGTGCCAGTAGAAACGGACAGGGGGCCTCCGAGCAGTACTTC
CASRNGQGASEQYF
>TRBJ1-3|medium-sized|TRBV6-1|-
TGTGCCAGCAGTGCAGAAGTGAGGAGCCCCATATATTTT
CASSAEVRSPIYF
>TRBJ2-1|many|TRBV27|TRBD2
TGTGCCAGCAGTTTCTTTGGGAGGGGCATGTCCTACAATGAGCAGTTCTTC
CASSFFGRGMSYNEQFF
>TRBJ2-3|-|TRBV6-2/TRBV6-3|-
TGTGCCAGCAGTTATTCGTCTCCGGTACATGGTACAGATACGCAGTATTTT
CASSYSSPVHGTDTQYF
>TRBJ2-1|many|TRBV12-3/TRBV12-4|TRBD2
TGTGCCAGCAGCTCAACTAGCGCCGAGAGCTCCTACAATGAGCAGTTCTTC
CASSSTSAESSYNEQFF
>TRBJ1-2|many|TRBV19|TRBD1
TGTGCCAGTAGTATCGACGGGCGAACGGACAGGGCCTATGGCTACACCTTC
CASSIDGRTDRAYGYTF
>TRBJ1-5|many|TRBV19|-
TGTGCCAGTAGTATATGGCAGGGAGGGCAACAGCCCCAGCATTTT
CASSIWQGGQQPQHF
>TRBJ2-7|few|TRBV28|TRBD1
TGTGCCAGCAGTCAAACCGGGACAGGGACCTACGAGCAGTACTTC
CASSQTGTGTYEQYF
>TRBJ2-1|many|TRBV7-8|-
TGTGCCAGCAGGTTAGGGGGGGCTTTATACAATGAGCAGTTCTTC
CASRLGGALYNEQFF
>TRBJ1-4|many|TRBV5-6|-
TGTGCCAGCAGCTTGGGCGAAAAACTGTTTTTT
CASSLGEKLFF
>TRBJ2-7|few|TRBV19|-
TGTGCCAGTAGTATAGAAACTCGGGGATACGAGCAGTACTTC
CASSIETRGYEQYF
>TRBJ2-5|many|TRBV6-1|TRBD1
TGTGCCAGCAGTCCTTCTCGGGACAGCATTATACAAGAGACCCAGTACTTC
CASSPSRDSIIQETQYF